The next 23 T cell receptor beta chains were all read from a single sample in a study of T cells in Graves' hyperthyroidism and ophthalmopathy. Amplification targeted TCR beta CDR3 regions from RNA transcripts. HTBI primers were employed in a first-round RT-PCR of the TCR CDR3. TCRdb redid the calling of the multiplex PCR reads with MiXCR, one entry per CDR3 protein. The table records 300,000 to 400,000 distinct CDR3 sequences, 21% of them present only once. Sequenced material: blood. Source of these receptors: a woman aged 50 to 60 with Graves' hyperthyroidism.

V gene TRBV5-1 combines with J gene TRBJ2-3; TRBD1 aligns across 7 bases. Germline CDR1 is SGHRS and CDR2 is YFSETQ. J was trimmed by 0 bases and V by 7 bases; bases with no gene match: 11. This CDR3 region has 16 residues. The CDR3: CASSIDRAVSTDTQYF. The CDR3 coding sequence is TGCGCCAGCTCAATCGACAGGGCAGTTAGCACAGATACGCAGTATTTT.

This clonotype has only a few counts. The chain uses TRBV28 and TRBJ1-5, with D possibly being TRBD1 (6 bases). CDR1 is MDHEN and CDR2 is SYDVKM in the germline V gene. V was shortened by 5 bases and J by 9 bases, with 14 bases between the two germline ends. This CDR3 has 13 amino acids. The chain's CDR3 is CASSRTEVGPQHF. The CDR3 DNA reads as TGTGCCAGCAGTCGGACAGAGGTCGGGCCCCAGCATTTT.

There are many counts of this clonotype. For the CDR3, the DNA is TGCAGTGCTGACAGGGGCCGGGACACTGAAGCTTTCTTT. Amino acids: CSADRGRDTEAFF. The V and J genes are TRBV20-1 and TRBJ1-1; 8 bases fit TRBD1. The CDR3 sequence is 13 residues long. J was trimmed by 3 bases and V by 5 bases; bases with no gene match: 5. Germline V gives CDR1 DFQATT, CDR2 SNEGSKA (reference sequence).

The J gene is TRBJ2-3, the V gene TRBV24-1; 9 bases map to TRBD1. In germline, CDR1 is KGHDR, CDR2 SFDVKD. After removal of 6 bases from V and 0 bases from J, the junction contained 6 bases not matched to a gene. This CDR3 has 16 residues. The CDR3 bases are TGTGCCACCAGTTCCCGGGACAGGGATAGCACAGATACGCAGTATTTT. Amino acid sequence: CATSSRDRDSTDTQYF.

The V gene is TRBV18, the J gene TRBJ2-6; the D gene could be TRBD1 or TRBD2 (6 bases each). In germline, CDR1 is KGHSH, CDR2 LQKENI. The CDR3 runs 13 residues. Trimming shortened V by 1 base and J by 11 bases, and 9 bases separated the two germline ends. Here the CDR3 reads CASSPQGGYVLTF. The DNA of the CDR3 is TGTGCCAGCTCACCACAGGGGGGTTACGTCCTGACTTTC.

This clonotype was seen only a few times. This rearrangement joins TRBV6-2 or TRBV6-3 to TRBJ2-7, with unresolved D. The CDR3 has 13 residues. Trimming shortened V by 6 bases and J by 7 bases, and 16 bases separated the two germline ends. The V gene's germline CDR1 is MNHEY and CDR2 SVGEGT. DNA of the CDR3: TGTGCCAGCAGAGTGGGAACTCTGGGAGAGCAGTACTTC. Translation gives CASRVGTLGEQYF.

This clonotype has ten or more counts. The CDR3 here is CASSEGGWAEETQYF. Written as DNA, the CDR3 is TGTGCCAGCAGTGAAGGAGGGTGGGCAGAAGAGACCCAGTACTTC. The chain combines TRBV6-1 with TRBJ2-5; D perhaps matches TRBD2 (5 bases). This CDR3 comprises 15 residues. V was clipped by 1 base and J by 3 bases, with 12 bases between them. Germline lookup yields CDR1 MNHNS and CDR2 SASEGT.

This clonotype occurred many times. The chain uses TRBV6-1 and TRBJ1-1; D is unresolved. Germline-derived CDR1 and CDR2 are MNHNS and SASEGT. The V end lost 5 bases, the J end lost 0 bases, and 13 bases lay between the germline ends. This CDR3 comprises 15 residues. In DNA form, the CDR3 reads TGTGCCAGCAGTTTACCCCTCGAAGTGAACACTGAAGCTTTCTTT. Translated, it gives CASSLPLEVNTEAFF.

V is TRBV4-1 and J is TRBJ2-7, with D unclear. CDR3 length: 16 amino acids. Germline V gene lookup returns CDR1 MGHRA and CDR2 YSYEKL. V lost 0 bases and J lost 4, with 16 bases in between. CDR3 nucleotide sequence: TGCGCCAGCAGCCAAGATAGATCCAATAAGCTTTACGAGCAGTACTTC. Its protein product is CASSQDRSNKLYEQYF.

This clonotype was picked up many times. Written as DNA, the CDR3 is TGTGCCAGCAGTTCAACCGGGACAGGCGACTACGAGCAGTACTTC. This sequence encodes CASSSTGTGDYEQYF. The chain employs TRBV28 and TRBJ2-7; 8 bases align to TRBD1. The V and J ends lost 4 bases and 3 bases, in that order; junction bases with no gene match: 8. CDR3 size: 15 residues. Germline V gene sequence: CDR1 MDHEN, CDR2 SYDVKM.

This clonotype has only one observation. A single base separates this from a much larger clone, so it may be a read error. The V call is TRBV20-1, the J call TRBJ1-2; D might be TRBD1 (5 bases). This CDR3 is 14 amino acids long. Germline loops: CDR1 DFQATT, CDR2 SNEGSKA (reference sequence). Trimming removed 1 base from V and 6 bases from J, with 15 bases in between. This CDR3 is CSARVGTPADGYTF. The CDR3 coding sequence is TGCAGTGCTAGAGTGGGGACCCCGGCAGATGGCTACACCTTC.

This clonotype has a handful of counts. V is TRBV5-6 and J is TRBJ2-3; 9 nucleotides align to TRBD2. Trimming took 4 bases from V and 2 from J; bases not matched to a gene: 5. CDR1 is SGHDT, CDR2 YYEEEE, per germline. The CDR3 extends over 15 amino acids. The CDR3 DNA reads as TGTGCCAGCAGCACCGGACTAGCGCACACAGATACGCAGTATTTT. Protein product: CASSTGLAHTDTQYF.

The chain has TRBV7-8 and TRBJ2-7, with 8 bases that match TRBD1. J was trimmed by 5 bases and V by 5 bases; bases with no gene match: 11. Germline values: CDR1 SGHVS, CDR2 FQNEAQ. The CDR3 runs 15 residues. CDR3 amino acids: CASSPSRQGSNEQYF. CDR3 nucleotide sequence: TGTGCCAGCAGCCCGTCGAGACAGGGGAGCAACGAGCAGTACTTC.

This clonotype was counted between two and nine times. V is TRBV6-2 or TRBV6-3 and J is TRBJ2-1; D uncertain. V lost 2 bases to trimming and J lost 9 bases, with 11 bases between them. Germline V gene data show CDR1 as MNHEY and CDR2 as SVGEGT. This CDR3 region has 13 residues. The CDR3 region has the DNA TGTGCCAGCAGTTACCCGAAAGGCGGTGAGCAGTTCTTC. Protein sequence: CASSYPKGGEQFF.

The CDR3 region is CASSQRAEGSRQYF. The CDR3 nucleotides read TGTGCCAGCAGCCAAAGGGCAGAGGGCTCCAGGCAGTACTTC. The gene calls are TRBV3-1 and TRBJ2-7; D is possibly TRBD2 (5 bases). Trimming stripped 2 bases from V and 9 bases from J, with 17 bases between. This CDR3 region has 14 residues. Germline assignment: CDR1 LGHDT and CDR2 YNNKEL (reference sequence).

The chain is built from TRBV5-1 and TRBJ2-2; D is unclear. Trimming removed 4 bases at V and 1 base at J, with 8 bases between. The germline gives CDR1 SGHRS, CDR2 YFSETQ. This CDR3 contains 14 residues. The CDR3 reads CASSPQLNTGELFF. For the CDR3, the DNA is TGCGCCAGCAGCCCACAGCTGAACACCGGGGAGCTGTTTTTT.

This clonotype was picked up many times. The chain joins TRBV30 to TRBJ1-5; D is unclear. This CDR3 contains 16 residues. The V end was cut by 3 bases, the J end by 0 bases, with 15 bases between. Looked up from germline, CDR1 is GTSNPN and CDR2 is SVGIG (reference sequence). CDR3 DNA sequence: TGTGCCTGGAGAAGGGAGGGATCGGGTAGCAATCAGCCCCAGCATTTT. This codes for CAWRREGSGSNQPQHF. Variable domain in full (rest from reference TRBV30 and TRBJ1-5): SQTIHQWPATLVQPVGSPLSLECTVEGTSNPNLYWYRQAAGRGLQLLFYSVGIGQISSEVPQNLSASRPQDRQFILSSKKLLLSDSGFYLCAWRREGSGSNQPQHFGDGTRLSIL.

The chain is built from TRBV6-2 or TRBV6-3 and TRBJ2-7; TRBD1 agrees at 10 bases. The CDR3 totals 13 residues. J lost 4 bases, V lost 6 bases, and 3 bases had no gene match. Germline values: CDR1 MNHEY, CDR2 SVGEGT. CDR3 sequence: CASRLGQGYEQYF. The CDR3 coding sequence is TGTGCCAGCAGACTGGGACAGGGGTACGAGCAGTACTTC.

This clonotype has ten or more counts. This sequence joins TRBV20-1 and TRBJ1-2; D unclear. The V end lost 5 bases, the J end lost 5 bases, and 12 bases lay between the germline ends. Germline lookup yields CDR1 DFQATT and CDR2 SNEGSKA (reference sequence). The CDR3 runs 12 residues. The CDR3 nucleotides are TGCAGTGCTGAAGGATCCTGGTATGGCTACACCTTC. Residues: CSAEGSWYGYTF.

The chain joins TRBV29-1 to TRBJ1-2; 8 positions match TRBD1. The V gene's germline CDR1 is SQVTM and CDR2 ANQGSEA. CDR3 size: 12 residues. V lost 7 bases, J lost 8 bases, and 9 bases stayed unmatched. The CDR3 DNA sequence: TGCAGCGCTACGGACAGGGTGGGCGGCTACACCTTC. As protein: CSATDRVGGYTF.

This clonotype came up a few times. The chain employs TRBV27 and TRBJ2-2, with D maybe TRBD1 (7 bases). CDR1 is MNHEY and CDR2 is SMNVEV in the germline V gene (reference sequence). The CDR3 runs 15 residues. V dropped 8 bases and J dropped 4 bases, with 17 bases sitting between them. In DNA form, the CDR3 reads TGTGCCAGCGCCCCCCACAGGGGAGGCACCGGGGAGCTGTTTTTT. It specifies CASAPHRGGTGELFF.

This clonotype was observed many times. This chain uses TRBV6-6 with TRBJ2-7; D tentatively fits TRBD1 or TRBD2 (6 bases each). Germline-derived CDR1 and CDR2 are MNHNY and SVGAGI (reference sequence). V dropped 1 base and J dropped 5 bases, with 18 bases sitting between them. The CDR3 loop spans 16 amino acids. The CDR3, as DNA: TGTGCCAGCAGTTACTGGTCGGGGGCCCTTCTCGACGAGCAGTACTTC. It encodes CASSYWSGALLDEQYF.

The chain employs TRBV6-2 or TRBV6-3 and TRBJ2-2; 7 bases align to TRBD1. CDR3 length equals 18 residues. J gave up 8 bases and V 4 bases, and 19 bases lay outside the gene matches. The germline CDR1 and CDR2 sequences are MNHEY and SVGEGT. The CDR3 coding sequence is TGTGCCAGCAGTTCTCCCGTCACAGGGGCTCTCGTCCTAGGGGAGCTGTTTTTT. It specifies CASSSPVTGALVLGELFF.